Below are 17 T cell receptor beta chains sequenced from a single sample in a study of beta chain features in type 1 diabetes. Which antigens these TCRs recognize remains unknown. Every bit of the isolated RNA underwent reverse transcription, so sequencing read expressed TCRB transcripts. The method was immunoSEQ multiplex PCR; TCRdb's version includes in-frame clones alone and lacks a portion of them. This sample has around 650,000 clones; around an eighth occur once, and the top ten carry approximately 0.11%. Broader study findings: Across all four CD4+ subsets, people with type 1 diabetes showed modestly shorter TCRB CDR3s.

Sequences were obtained from naive CD4+ T cells from blood. The receptors here all came from a man younger than 40 with type 1 diabetes.

The gene calls are TRBV5-1 and TRBJ2-3; no clear D. The CDR3 is made up of 12 amino acids. The germline CDR1 and CDR2 sequences are SGHRS and YFSETQ. V was clipped by 5 bases and J by 2 bases, with 6 bases between them. The CDR3 reads CASRTLTDTQYF. DNA for the CDR3: TGCGCCAGCAGGACCCTCACAGATACGCAGTATTTT.

The chain recombines TRBV10-3 with TRBJ2-2; 10 positions agree with TRBD2. Per germline, CDR1 ENHRY and CDR2 SYGVKD. Trimming at V came to 6 bases and at J to 6 bases, leaving 7 bases not matched to a gene. The length of the CDR3 is 15 residues. CDR3 coding DNA: TGTGCCATCAGACCTCTAGCGGGGGATTCCGGGGAGCTGTTTTTT. Amino acid sequence: CAIRPLAGDSGELFF.

This clone was detected only a few times. The chain employs TRBV5-1 and TRBJ2-7; 7 positions match TRBD1. Germline V CDR1 and CDR2: SGHRS, YFSETQ. The CDR3 is made up of 15 amino acids. V trimming: 0 bases; J trimming: 7 bases; junction bases outside the gene matches: 10. The CDR3 DNA sequence: TGCGCCAGCAGCTTGGCCGGACAGGCCGGAACTGAGCAGTACTTC. Translation: CASSLAGQAGTEQYF.

This clone was counted only a few times. At the DNA level, this CDR3 is encoded by other sequences in the same sample as well. The genes are TRBV9 and TRBJ2-3; D ambiguous. The CDR3 totals 13 residues. CDR1 and CDR2 (germline): SGDLS, YYNGEE. V was trimmed by 0 bases and J by 2 bases, leaving 4 bases between them. CDR3 sequence (DNA): TGTGCCAGCAGCGTAGTTGCCACAGATACGCAGTATTTT. It yields the protein CASSVVATDTQYF.

This clone was counted a few times. The chain has TRBV7-9 and TRBJ1-6, with D perhaps matching TRBD1 (5 bases). Trimming pared 1 base from V and 7 bases from J, leaving 11 bases between. The CDR3 covers 15 residues. The germline V gene has CDR1 SEHNR and CDR2 FQNEAQ (reference sequence). CDR3 region: CASSLERQPNSPLHF. For the CDR3, the DNA is TGTGCCAGCAGCTTAGAGCGACAGCCAAATTCACCCCTCCACTTT. The entire variable domain, with the rest obtained from reference TRBV7-9 and TRBJ1-6, is as follows: DTGVSQNPRHKITKRGQNVTFRCDPISEHNRLYWYRQTLGQGPEFLTYFQNEAQLEKSRLLSDRFSAERPKGSFSTLEIQRTEQGDSAMYLCASSLERQPNSPLHFGNGTRLTVT.

This chain connects TRBV11-2 to TRBJ1-1; TRBD1 is a possible D gene (6 bases). Germline CDR1 and CDR2: SGHAT and FQNNGV. The CDR3 extends over 13 amino acids. Trimming stripped 8 bases from V and 7 bases from J, with 17 bases between. In DNA, the CDR3 is TGTGCCAGCCGGGTGGGGGCGGCCCGTGAAGCTTTCTTT. Amino acid sequence: CASRVGAAREAFF.

This clone has more than one count but fewer than ten. This sequence joins TRBV27 and TRBJ2-7; D call uncertain. CDR1 MNHEY and CDR2 SMNVEV come from the germline V gene (reference sequence). There are 13 residues in the CDR3. V lost 4 bases, J lost 3 bases, and 10 bases lay in between. The CDR3 DNA reads TGTGCCAGCAGTTCACCTCTAAACTACGAGCAGTACTTC. It specifies CASSSPLNYEQYF.

The chain employs TRBV4-2 and TRBJ2-5, with D perhaps given as TRBD1 or TRBD2 (7 bases each). This CDR3 comprises 14 residues. Trimming removed 4 bases from V and 5 bases from J, with 14 bases in between. Germline V CDR1 and CDR2: LGHNA, YNFKEQ. CDR3 sequence: CASSPGGGGETQYF. CDR3 bases: TGTGCCAGCAGCCCAGGGGGGGGCGGCGAGACCCAGTACTTC.

The chain links TRBV9 to TRBJ1-1, with TRBD1 matching over 9 bases. The V gene end was trimmed by 4 bases and the J gene end by 6 bases; junction bases not matched to a gene: 10. The length of the CDR3 is 15 residues. CDR1 is SGDLS and CDR2 is YYNGEE in the germline V gene. DNA for the CDR3: TGTGCCAGCAGCTCACACAGGGGGCGCGATCCTGAAGCTTTCTTT. It codes for CASSSHRGRDPEAFF.

CDR3 loop: CASSPGRGGRNEQFF. CDR3 nucleotide sequence: TGTGCCAGCAGCCCCGGTCGGGGGGGCCGCAATGAGCAGTTCTTC. The chain joins TRBV7-9 to TRBJ2-1, with TRBD2 identical over 8 bases. V lost 5 bases and J lost 6; bases outside the gene matches: 9. This CDR3 is 15 amino acids long. Germline V lookup: CDR1 SEHNR, CDR2 FQNEAQ (reference sequence). Based on the CDR3 plus reference TRBV7-9 and TRBJ2-1, the full variable domain is DTGVSQNPRHKITKRGQNVTFRCDPISEHNRLYWYRQTLGQGPEFLTYFQNEAQLEKSRLLSDRFSAERPKGSFSTLEIQRTEQGDSAMYLCASSPGRGGRNEQFFGPGTRLTVL.

The gene calls are TRBV7-8 and TRBJ2-3, with D possibly matching TRBD1 (5 bases). The CDR3 is 16 residues long. Germline loops: CDR1 SGHVS, CDR2 FQNEAQ. Trimming left V 1 base short and J 1 base short, with 12 bases between. DNA of the CDR3: TGTGCCAGCAGCTTAGAGTGGTCACAGGGCACAGATACGCAGTATTTT. Protein sequence: CASSLEWSQGTDTQYF.

Only a few counts were recorded for this clone. The V gene is TRBV2, the J gene TRBJ2-1; D is unresolved. The V end was cut by 5 bases, the J end by 0 bases, with 11 bases between. The CDR3 has 15 residues. Germline values: CDR1 SNHLY, CDR2 FYNNEI. The CDR3 here is CASSKEDSSYNEQFF. In DNA form, the CDR3 reads TGTGCCAGCAGTAAGGAAGACTCCTCCTACAATGAGCAGTTCTTC.

J is TRBJ2-1 and V is TRBV13; D ambiguous. V was trimmed by 5 bases and J by 7 bases, leaving 15 bases between them. This CDR3 contains 14 residues. In germline, CDR1 is PRHDT, CDR2 FYEKMQ (reference sequence). The CDR3 loop is CASSPRTVWNEQFF. As DNA, the CDR3 is TGTGCCAGCAGCCCCCGGACCGTTTGGAATGAGCAGTTCTTC.

The rearrangement joins TRBV7-2 to TRBJ2-7; perhaps TRBD2 as D (7 bases). With the DNA end fitting TRBJ2-1 better, the J assignment may be wrong. The CDR3 runs 15 residues. The germline gives CDR1 SGHTA, CDR2 FQGNSA. CDR3: CASSRLGGGYNEQFF. In DNA, the CDR3 is TGTGCCAGCAGCCGGCTAGGGGGAGGGTACAATGAGCAGTTCTTC.

This clone was seen a few times. The V call is TRBV9, the J call TRBJ2-5, with D perhaps TRBD2 (6 bases). Trimming cost V 4 bases and J 2 bases, with 12 bases left between them. Germline V gives CDR1 SGDLS, CDR2 YYNGEE. This CDR3 spans 14 amino acids. As DNA, the CDR3 is TGTGCCAGCAGCTCCACGGGACTGCAAGAGACCCAGTACTTC. It specifies CASSSTGLQETQYF.

The V and J genes are TRBV9 and TRBJ2-2; unclear D gene. Trimming cost V 3 bases and J 2 bases, with 5 bases left between them. This CDR3 region has 13 residues. Germline CDR1 and CDR2: SGDLS and YYNGEE. CDR3 protein: CASSGGNTGELFF. The CDR3 nucleotides are TGTGCCAGCAGCGGGGGAAACACCGGGGAGCTGTTTTTT. The full variable domain, completed using reference TRBV9 and TRBJ2-2, is DSGVTQTPKHLITATGQRVTLRCSPRSGDLSVYWYQQSLDQGLQFLIQYYNGEERAKGNILERFSAQQFPDLHSELNLSSLELGDSALYFCASSGGNTGELFFGEGSRLTVL.

This clone has only a few counts. The genes are TRBV7-9 and TRBJ1-2, with a possible D match to TRBD1 (5 bases). CDR3 length: 10 residues. The germline V gene has CDR1 SEHNR and CDR2 FQNEAQ (reference sequence). Trimming cost V 8 bases and J 7 bases, with 8 bases left between them. The CDR3 region is CASGGSGYTF. CDR3 in DNA: TGTGCCAGCGGGGGGTCTGGCTACACCTTC.